The clone carrying this T cell receptor (beta chain) was observed a handful of times. Its target is not known. TCRdb re-called the 5' RACE reads through MiXCR, storing one row per CDR3 protein. In the table there are around 150,000 distinct CDR3 sequences, under 7.5% of which are singletons. These data are taken from a study of T cells after yellow fever vaccination. In the study overall: Some fractions had low cell numbers, and these were prepared with SMART-Seq v4 Ultra Low Input. Findings and caveats of the study: The secondary response peaked faster, at day 5 versus 15, but was weaker. A small proportion of clonotypes was detected in both the CD4 and CD8 compartments. The study re-detected most primary-vaccination clones after the booster (96% CD4, around 90% CD8).

The TCR originated in a man aged 18 to 30 who received the YFV17D yellow fever vaccine. The sample here was CD4+ T cells sorted from PBMCs, taken 5 to 6 days after the first yellow fever vaccination.

CDR3 residues: CASSYPSSTRRWDPEAFF. The DNA of the CDR3 is TGTGCCAGCAGTTACCCTAGTTCAACGCGACGTTGGGATCCTGAAGCTTTCTTT. The chain links TRBV6-2 or TRBV6-3 to TRBJ1-1; D uncertain. V gave up 2 bases and J gave up 6 bases, with 25 bases separating them. Per the germline V gene, CDR1 is MNHEY and CDR2 is SVGEGT. This CDR3 comprises 18 residues.